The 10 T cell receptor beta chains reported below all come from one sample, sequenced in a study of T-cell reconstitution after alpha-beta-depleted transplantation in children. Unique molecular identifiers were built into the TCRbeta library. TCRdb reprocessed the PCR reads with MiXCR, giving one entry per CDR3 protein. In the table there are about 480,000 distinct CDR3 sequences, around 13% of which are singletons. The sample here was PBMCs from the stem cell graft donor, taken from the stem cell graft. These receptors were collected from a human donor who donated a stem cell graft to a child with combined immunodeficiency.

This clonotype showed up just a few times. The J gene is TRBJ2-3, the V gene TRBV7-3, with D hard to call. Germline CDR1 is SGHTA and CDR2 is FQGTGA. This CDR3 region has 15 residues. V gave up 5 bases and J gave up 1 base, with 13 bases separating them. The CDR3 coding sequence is TGTGCCAGCAGCCCGGGTGTTGCCGGCACAGATACGCAGTATTTT. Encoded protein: CASSPGVAGTDTQYF.

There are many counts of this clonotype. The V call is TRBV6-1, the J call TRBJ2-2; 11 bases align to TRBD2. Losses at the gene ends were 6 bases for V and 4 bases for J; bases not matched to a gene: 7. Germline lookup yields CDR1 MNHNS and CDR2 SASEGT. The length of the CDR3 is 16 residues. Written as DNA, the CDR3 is TGTGCCAGCAGACGAACTAGCGGGAGTTCCACCGGGGAGCTGTTTTTT. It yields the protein CASRRTSGSSTGELFF.

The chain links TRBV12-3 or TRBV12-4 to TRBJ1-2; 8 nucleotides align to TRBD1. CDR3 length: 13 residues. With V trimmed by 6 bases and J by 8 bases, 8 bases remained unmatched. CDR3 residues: CASSLGQGLGYTF. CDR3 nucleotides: TGTGCCAGCAGCCTCGGACAGGGTTTAGGCTACACCTTC.

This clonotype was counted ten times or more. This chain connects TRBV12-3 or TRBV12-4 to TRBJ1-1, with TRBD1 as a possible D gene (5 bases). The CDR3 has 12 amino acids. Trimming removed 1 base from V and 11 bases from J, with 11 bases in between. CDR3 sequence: CASSLGFSGAFF. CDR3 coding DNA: TGTGCCAGCAGTTTAGGTTTTTCAGGGGCTTTCTTT.

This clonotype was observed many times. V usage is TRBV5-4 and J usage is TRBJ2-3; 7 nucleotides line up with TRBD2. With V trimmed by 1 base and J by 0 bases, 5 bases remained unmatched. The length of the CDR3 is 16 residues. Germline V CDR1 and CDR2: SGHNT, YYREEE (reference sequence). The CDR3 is CASSLNPGGSTDTQYF. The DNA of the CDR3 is TGTGCCAGCAGCTTGAATCCGGGGGGAAGCACAGATACGCAGTATTTT.

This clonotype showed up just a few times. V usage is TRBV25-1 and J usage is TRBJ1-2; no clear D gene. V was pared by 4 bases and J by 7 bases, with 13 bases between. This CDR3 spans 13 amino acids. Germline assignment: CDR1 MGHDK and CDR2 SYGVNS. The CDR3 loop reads CASSANGLLGYTF. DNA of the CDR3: TGTGCCAGCAGTGCGAACGGACTCCTTGGCTACACCTTC.

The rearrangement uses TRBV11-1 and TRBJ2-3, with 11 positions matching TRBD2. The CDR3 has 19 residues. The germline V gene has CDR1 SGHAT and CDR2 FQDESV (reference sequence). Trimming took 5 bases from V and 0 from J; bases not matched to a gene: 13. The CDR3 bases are TGTGCCAGCAGCCTAACGCTACCTACTAGCGGGGGTAGCACAGATACGCAGTATTTT. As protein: CASSLTLPTSGGSTDTQYF.

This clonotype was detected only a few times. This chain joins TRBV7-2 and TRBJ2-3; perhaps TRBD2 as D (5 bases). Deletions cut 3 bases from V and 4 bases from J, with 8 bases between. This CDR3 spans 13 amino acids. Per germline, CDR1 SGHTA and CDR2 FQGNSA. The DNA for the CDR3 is TGTGCCAGCAGCTTTCTGCGGGCAGATACGCAGTATTTT. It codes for CASSFLRADTQYF. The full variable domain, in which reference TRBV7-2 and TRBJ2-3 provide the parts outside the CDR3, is GAGVSQSPSNKVTEKGKDVELRCDPISGHTALYWYRQSLGQGLEFLIYFQGNSAPDKSGLPSDRFSAERTGGSVSTLTIQRTQQEDSAVYLCASSFLRADTQYFGPGTRLTVL.

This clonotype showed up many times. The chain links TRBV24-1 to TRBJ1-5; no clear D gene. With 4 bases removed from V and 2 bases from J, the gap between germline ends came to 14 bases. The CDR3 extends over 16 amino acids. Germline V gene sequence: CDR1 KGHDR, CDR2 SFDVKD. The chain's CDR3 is CATSESRTSGNQPQHF. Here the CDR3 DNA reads TGTGCCACCAGTGAGTCAAGAACCAGTGGCAATCAGCCCCAGCATTTT.

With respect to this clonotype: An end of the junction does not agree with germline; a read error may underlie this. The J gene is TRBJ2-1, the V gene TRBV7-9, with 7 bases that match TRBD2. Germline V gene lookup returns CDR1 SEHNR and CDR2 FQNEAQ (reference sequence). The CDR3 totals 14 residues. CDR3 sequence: CASSRSGTYHEQFF. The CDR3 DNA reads TGTGCCAGCAGCCGGAGCGGGACCTACCATGAGCAGTTCTTC.